Listed here are 24 T cell receptor beta chains from one sample, sequenced in a study of T cell responses to AZD1222 COVID-19 vaccine. Using immunoSEQ multiplex PCR, the repertoire was profiled, and TCRdb retains in-frame clones only, with some absent. The table has about 190,000 clones, more than 75% seen once. The sequencing here drew on peripheral blood, taken on day 0 of AZD1222 vaccination. The receptors here all came from an adult in good health.

The J gene is TRBJ1-3, the V gene TRBV9; 10 bases agree with TRBD1. Losses at the gene ends were 4 bases for V and 3 bases for J; bases not matched to a gene: 10. The CDR3 runs to 17 residues. Per germline, CDR1 SGDLS and CDR2 YYNGEE. The CDR3 here is CASSPDRGSRGGNTIYF. In DNA, the CDR3 is TGTGCCAGCAGCCCGGACAGGGGGAGCAGGGGTGGAAACACCATATATTTT.

The J gene is TRBJ2-3, the V gene TRBV4-3, with 10 bases lining up with TRBD2. Trimming removed 0 bases from V and 0 bases from J; junction bases left unmatched: 6. Germline CDR1 reads LGHNA; CDR2 reads YSLEER. The CDR3 spans 18 residues. The CDR3 DNA sequence: TGCGCCAGCAGCCAAGATGGGCTAGCGGGGGCTAGCACAGATACGCAGTATTTT. Translated: CASSQDGLAGASTDTQYF.

This rearrangement joins TRBV7-3 to TRBJ1-4; D remains unclear. This CDR3 spans 15 amino acids. V was shortened by 0 bases and J by 5 bases, with 10 bases between the two germline ends. The germline CDR1 and CDR2 sequences are SGHTA and FQGTGA. The CDR3 nucleotides are TGTGCCAGCAGCTTAACGGGCTCAGCGAATGAAAAACTGTTTTTT. Protein: CASSLTGSANEKLFF.

V is TRBV10-3 and J is TRBJ1-2, with no clear D. The germline CDR1 and CDR2 sequences are ENHRY and SYGVKD. This CDR3 has 14 residues. Trimming removed 2 bases at V and 0 bases at J, with 7 bases between. CDR3 nucleotide sequence: TGTGCCATCAGTGAGGAACCGGCTAACTATGGCTACACCTTC. It translates to CAISEEPANYGYTF.

The chain employs TRBV9 and TRBJ2-7; D not resolved. CDR3 length: 14 amino acids. With 1 base removed from V and 7 bases from J, the gap between germline ends came to 15 bases. CDR1 is SGDLS, CDR2 YYNGEE, per germline. CDR3 in amino acids: CASSVSANTREQYF. CDR3 DNA sequence: TGTGCCAGCAGCGTATCGGCAAATACGCGTGAGCAGTACTTC.

The count of this clone is one. J is TRBJ1-2 and V is TRBV4-3, with 8 bases that match TRBD1. This CDR3 is 14 amino acids long. Germline V gives CDR1 LGHNA, CDR2 YSLEER. J was trimmed by 3 bases and V by 4 bases; bases with no gene match: 4. CDR3 DNA: TGCGCCAGCAGCCGAACGACAGGGGACTATGGCTACACCTTC. This gives the protein CASSRTTGDYGYTF.

The chain uses TRBV10-1 and TRBJ2-5, with TRBD2 identical over 11 bases. Germline loops: CDR1 WNHNN, CDR2 SYGVQD (reference sequence). This CDR3 region has 16 residues. With V trimmed by 0 bases and J by 5 bases, 5 bases remained unmatched. CDR3 bases: TGCGCCAGCAGTGAGTCCTCTAGCGGGAGGTGGGAGACCCAGTACTTC. Its protein is CASSESSSGRWETQYF.

The V call is TRBV15, the J call TRBJ2-5; D may be TRBD2 (5 bases). Between the trimmed V and J ends, which lost 5 bases and 5 bases, there was a span of 18 bases. The CDR3 has 15 amino acids. The V gene's germline CDR1 is LNHNV and CDR2 YYDKDF (reference sequence). CDR3 DNA: TGTGCCACCAGCGGGAGCCCTAGCATAGTGGAGACCCAGTACTTC. Translated, it gives CATSGSPSIVETQYF.

V usage is TRBV3-1 (or the pseudogene TRBV3-2) and J usage is TRBJ2-3, with 8 bases lining up with TRBD2. Unmatched junction bases numbered 8, after V lost 4 bases and J lost 2 bases. Germline V gives CDR1 LGHDT, CDR2 YNNKEL (reference sequence). The CDR3 sequence is 16 residues long. Here the CDR3 DNA reads TGTGCCAGCAGCCGGGCGAGCGGGAGCCTCACAGATACGCAGTATTTT. Its translation is CASSRASGSLTDTQYF.

The rearrangement links TRBV27 to TRBJ2-5; D is unclear. CDR3 size: 14 residues. Germline assignment: CDR1 MNHEY and CDR2 SMNVEV (reference sequence). V was cut by 4 bases and J by 3 bases, with 12 bases left in between. The CDR3 DNA reads as TGTGCCAGCAGTTCCCACGGCGTAAAAGAGACCCAGTACTTC. It yields the protein CASSSHGVKETQYF.

V is TRBV2 and J is TRBJ1-2; no firm D call. The ends were cut back, 3 bases at V and 4 bases at J, with 9 bases in the middle. CDR1 and CDR2 from the germline V gene are SNHLY and FYNNEI. The CDR3 spans 13 residues. This CDR3 is CASSDTGSYGYTF. The CDR3 bases are TGTGCCAGCAGTGATACGGGAAGCTATGGCTACACCTTC.

V is TRBV2 and J is TRBJ2-7, with unresolved D. CDR1 SNHLY and CDR2 FYNNEI come from the germline V gene. V lost 3 bases and J 0 bases, leaving 6 bases between the germline ends. The CDR3 sequence is 13 residues long. The CDR3, as DNA: TGTGCCAGCAGTGATTTGTACTCCTACGAGCAGTACTTC. Its translation: CASSDLYSYEQYF.

This sequence joins TRBV15 and TRBJ2-3; D is unclear. CDR3 size: 15 residues. From germline, CDR1 is LNHNV and CDR2 YYDKDF (reference sequence). Trimming shortened V by 3 bases and J by 5 bases, and 15 bases separated the two germline ends. The CDR3: CATSRDPPPGDTQYF. CDR3 sequence (DNA): TGTGCCACCAGCAGGGACCCCCCGCCGGGAGATACGCAGTATTTT.

There are a few counts of this clone. V is TRBV19 and J is TRBJ1-2; 11 nucleotides line up with TRBD1. In germline, CDR1 is LNHDA, CDR2 SQIVND (reference sequence). J lost 3 bases, V lost 7 bases, and 7 bases had no gene match. The CDR3 runs to 15 residues. CDR3 DNA sequence: TGTGCCAGTACCGGACAGGGGGCTAGTGACTATGGCTACACCTTC. Its translation is CASTGQGASDYGYTF.

This chain connects TRBV7-7 to TRBJ2-5; D is unclear. Germline V gene sequence: CDR1 SSHAT, CDR2 FNYEAQ (reference sequence). This CDR3 has 13 residues. Trimming stripped 5 bases from V and 2 bases from J, with 9 bases between. The CDR3 DNA sequence: TGTGCCAGCAGCCGGGCCCTTCAAGAGACCCAGTACTTC. Its protein is CASSRALQETQYF.

V is TRBV27 and J is TRBJ2-3; 7 nucleotides line up with TRBD2. Germline V gives CDR1 MNHEY, CDR2 SMNVEV (reference sequence). This CDR3 contains 14 residues. V lost 3 bases and J lost 4; bases outside the gene matches: 4. CDR3: CASSFGGGSDTQYF. CDR3 bases: TGTGCCAGCAGTTTCGGCGGGGGATCAGATACGCAGTATTTT.

The rearrangement uses TRBV5-1 and TRBJ1-5; a weak D match, TRBD1 (6 bases). CDR3 length: 13 amino acids. CDR1 and CDR2 from the germline V gene are SGHRS and YFSETQ. The ends were cut back, 4 bases at V and 4 bases at J, with 9 bases in the middle. In nucleotides, the CDR3 is TGCGCCAGCAGCCCTACAGGGAATCAGCCCCAGCATTTT. This translates into CASSPTGNQPQHF.

This chain connects TRBV9 to TRBJ2-5, with a possible D match to TRBD1 (6 bases). The length of the CDR3 is 15 residues. Germline CDR1 SGDLS, CDR2 YYNGEE. V shed 0 bases and J shed 1 base, with 10 bases lying between them. As DNA, the CDR3 is TGTGCCAGCAGCGTAGTAGGGGACACCCAAGAGACCCAGTACTTC. Translating gives CASSVVGDTQETQYF.

The V gene is TRBV6-5, the J gene TRBJ1-6; TRBD1 might be the D (5 bases). Germline lookup yields CDR1 MNHEY and CDR2 SVGAGI. Trimming removed 2 bases from V and 0 bases from J, with 5 bases in between. The CDR3 totals 15 residues. DNA for the CDR3: TGTGCCAGCAGTTACGACAGCTCCTATAATTCACCCCTCCACTTT. Protein product: CASSYDSSYNSPLHF.

The V call is TRBV9, the J call TRBJ1-2; D gene ambiguous. This CDR3 has 15 amino acids. The germline V gene encodes CDR1 SGDLS and CDR2 YYNGEE. The V end lost 0 bases, the J end lost 3 bases, and 12 bases lay between the germline ends. The CDR3 coding sequence is TGTGCCAGCAGCGTAGAGGAAGGAAGAGACTATGGCTACACCTTC. Its protein is CASSVEEGRDYGYTF.

The chain combines TRBV2 with TRBJ2-6; a weak D match, TRBD1 (7 bases). CDR1 and CDR2 (germline): SNHLY, FYNNEI. With 8 bases removed from V and 3 bases from J, the gap between germline ends came to 20 bases. This CDR3 has 17 residues. The CDR3 DNA follows: TGTGCCAGCGGGGAGGAGACAGGGAGCCTTGGGGCCAACGTCCTGACTTTC. This codes for CASGEETGSLGANVLTF.

The V and J genes are TRBV2 and TRBJ1-5; D remains ambiguous. The germline V gene encodes CDR1 SNHLY and CDR2 FYNNEI. V was pared by 4 bases and J by 0 bases, with 19 bases between. The CDR3 contains 18 residues. CDR3 in amino acids: CASSGEGQEAYSNQPQHF. CDR3 DNA sequence: TGTGCCAGCAGTGGGGAAGGGCAGGAAGCCTATAGCAATCAGCCCCAGCATTTT.

This clone was counted a single time. The V gene is TRBV6-2 or TRBV6-3, the J gene TRBJ2-1; D remains ambiguous. CDR3 length equals 12 residues. The germline CDR1 and CDR2 sequences are MNHEY and SVGEGT. V lost 2 bases and J lost 9, with 8 bases in between. CDR3 in DNA: TGTGCCAGCAGTTACACGGCAACTGAGCAGTTCTTC. It specifies CASSYTATEQFF.

The CDR3: CASSSLLAGTDTQYF. The DNA of the CDR3 is TGTGCCAGCAGCTCGCTACTAGCGGGCACAGATACGCAGTATTTT. The chain recombines TRBV7-9 with TRBJ2-3; 8 bases fit TRBD2. The junction had 4 bases not matched to a gene; V was cut back by 4 bases and J by 1 base. The germline V gene encodes CDR1 SEHNR and CDR2 FQNEAQ (reference sequence). The CDR3 is 15 amino acids.